This is a list of T cell receptor beta chains from one sample in a study of T cells in Graves' hyperthyroidism and ophthalmopathy. From the multiplex PCR reads, TCRdb called clonotypes with MiXCR, one entry per CDR3 protein. This table holds 300,000 to 450,000 distinct CDR3 sequences, approximately 17% found once. The sequencing input was blood. The receptors stem from a man in his late teens or twenties with Graves' ophthalmopathy. CDR3s include the opening cysteine and the closing phenylalanine or tryptophan. D genes are given only for firm matches. Size is omitted from some rows. Given values are once, few, many or a class for expanded clones.

clone size | J gene | D gene | V gene | CDR3 DNA | CDR3 protein
NA | TRBJ2-7 | TRBD2 | TRBV3-1 | TGTGCCAGCAGCCACTCGGGGGGGCCCTCCTACGAGCAGTACTTC | CASSHSGGPSYEQYF
NA | TRBJ1-5 | TRBD1 | TRBV4-1 | TGCGCCAGCAGCCAAGATCGTGGACAGGGAGGTAATCAGCCCCAGCATTTT | CASSQDRGQGGNQPQHF
many | TRBJ2-3 | TRBD2 | TRBV3-1 | TGTGCCAGCAGCCCTCTGACTAGCGGGGGAGATACGCAGTATTTT | CASSPLTSGGDTQYF
many | TRBJ1-1 | NA | TRBV7-9 | TGTGCCAGCAGCTTAGGGACTGCCTATCTGAACACTGAAGCTTTCTTT | CASSLGTAYLNTEAFF
NA | TRBJ2-7 | TRBD1 | TRBV5-4 | TGTGCCAGCAGCTTGGGGGGACAGGGAATCAACGAGCAGTACTTC | CASSLGGQGINEQYF
many | TRBJ2-5 | TRBD1 | TRBV2 | TGTGCCAGCAGTGAAGGGACAGGGGGACTGGAGACCCAGTACTTC | CASSEGTGGLETQYF
NA | TRBJ2-7 | NA | TRBV20-1 | TGCAGTGCTAGAGGTGACACGTTCTACGAGCAGTACTTC | CSARGDTFYEQYF
NA | TRBJ1-1 | NA | TRBV20-1 | TGCAGTGCTAGACCCTCCAGGATAAACACTGAAGCTTTCTTT | CSARPSRINTEAFF
NA | TRBJ2-2 | NA | TRBV4-1 | TGCGCCAGCAGCCAAGGGGTCGCCGGGGAGCTGCTTTTT | CASSQGVAGELLF
NA | TRBJ2-7 | NA | TRBV18 | TGTGCCAGCTCACCACCCGAACGGCTTGTCTCCGAGCAGTACTTC | CASSPPERLVSEQYF
NA | TRBJ2-7 | TRBD2 | TRBV20-1 | TGCAGTGCTAGGGGGCTGAATAGCGGGGGGCGGGGTGAGCAGTACTTC | CSARGLNSGGRGEQYF
many | TRBJ2-5 | TRBD2 | TRBV7-3 | TGTGCCAGCAGCGCCGGGGGGGGGCGTCAAGAGACCCAGTACTTC | CASSAGGGRQETQYF
NA | TRBJ1-1 | NA | TRBV12-3/TRBV12-4 | TGTGCCAGCACTCAGCCTCTAGGGCAGTCTAACACTGAAGCTTTCTTT | CASTQPLGQSNTEAFF
NA | TRBJ1-3 | NA | TRBV7-9 | TGTGCCGGCGGGAGGGGGACACCTAACTCTGGAAACACCATATATTTT | CAGGRGTPNSGNTIYF
many | TRBJ1-4 | NA | TRBV3-1 | TGTGCCAGCAGCCTACCGTGGAGGGGTGGAGAAAAACTGTTTTTT | CASSLPWRGGEKLFF
NA | TRBJ2-7 | NA | TRBV15 | TGTGCCACCAGCAGAGGTCTTGGGACCTACGAGCAGTACTTC | CATSRGLGTYEQYF
NA | TRBJ2-2 | TRBD2 | TRBV9 | TGTGCCAGCAGCGCAAAGAGCGGGGGGGCCACCGGGGAGCTGTTTTTT | CASSAKSGGATGELFF
many | TRBJ2-3 | NA | TRBV7-9 | TGTGCCAGCAGCTCACCCGAGAGGCCAGATACGCAGTATTTT | CASSSPERPDTQYF
many | TRBJ2-1 | TRBD2 | TRBV20-1 | TGCAGTGCTAGCCGCCTAGCGGGGGGGCCCAATGAGCAGTTCTTC | CSASRLAGGPNEQFF
NA | TRBJ1-1 | NA | TRBV5-1 | TGCGCCAGCAGCCTTACGGCCATTCTGAACACTGAAGCTTTCTTT | CASSLTAILNTEAFF